Below, 9 T cell receptor beta chains from the same sample are listed, as sequenced in a study of T-cell memory formation after mild COVID-19. MiXCR was run by TCRdb on the 5' RACE reads, yielding one entry per CDR3 protein. The table shows approximately 350,000 distinct CDR3 sequences, with around 30% occurring only once. Sequenced material: PBMCs or a T cell subset sorted from them (not recorded which). The origin of the receptors is an adult woman who had mild COVID-19 (a few samples of this study predate the infection). Cell type and time point are not known.

This clonotype was seen a few times. The chain has TRBV12-5 and TRBJ2-1; 11 positions match TRBD2. The CDR3 consists of 13 residues. V gave up 4 bases and J gave up 15 bases; unmatched junction bases: 8. Per germline, CDR1 LGHNT and CDR2 FRNRAP. The CDR3 loop is CASGSSGGRVTFF. The CDR3 bases are TGTGCTAGTGGTTCTAGCGGGGGGCGAGTTACGTTCTTC.

This clonotype turned up a few times. The chain joins TRBV7-3 to TRBJ2-7; no definite D call. Germline CDR1 SGHTA, CDR2 FQGTGA. The CDR3 has 14 residues. The V and J ends lost 5 bases and 2 bases respectively, with 13 bases between them. The chain's CDR3 is CASSPRVVTYEQYF. The DNA of the CDR3 is TGTGCCAGCAGCCCCCGGGTGGTTACCTACGAGCAGTACTTC.

This CDR3 is CASSYERGYTLKGYTF. As DNA, the CDR3 is TGTGCCAGCAGCTACGAGAGGGGATACACCCTGAAGGGCTACACCTTC. The chain employs TRBV7-8 and TRBJ1-2, with D possibly being TRBD1 (5 bases). CDR3 length equals 16 residues. CDR1 and CDR2 (germline): SGHVS, FQNEAQ. V dropped 4 bases and J dropped 8 bases, with 23 bases sitting between them.

The gene calls are TRBV4-2 and TRBJ2-7; 7 bases are shared with TRBD2. After removal of 4 bases from V and 3 bases from J, the junction contained 12 bases not matched to a gene. The CDR3 is 16 amino acids. Per the germline V gene, CDR1 is LGHNA and CDR2 is YNFKEQ. Here the CDR3 reads CASSPRLASEYYEQYF. The CDR3 DNA sequence: TGTGCCAGCAGCCCTCGACTAGCCTCAGAGTACTACGAGCAGTACTTC.

The chain has TRBV6-5 and TRBJ2-2; possibly TRBD1 for D (5 bases). CDR1 and CDR2 (germline): MNHEY, SVGAGI. V dropped 8 bases and J dropped 0 bases, with 13 bases sitting between them. This CDR3 is built from 15 residues. CDR3: CASARQKSNTGELFF. The DNA of the CDR3 is TGTGCCAGCGCTCGACAGAAATCGAACACCGGGGAGCTGTTTTTT.

V and J are TRBV4-1 and TRBJ2-7; no reliable D call. Trimming took 1 base from V and 7 from J, leaving 11 bases between them. The length of the CDR3 is 13 residues. Germline V gives CDR1 MGHRA, CDR2 YSYEKL. The CDR3 sequence: CASSQGITLEQYF. In nucleotides, the CDR3 is TGCGCCAGCAGCCAAGGGATAACCCTAGAGCAGTACTTC.

This chain links TRBV27 with TRBJ2-1, with D hard to call. V was clipped by 6 bases and J by 8 bases, with 17 bases between them. Per the germline V gene, CDR1 is MNHEY and CDR2 is SMNVEV (reference sequence). The CDR3 runs to 14 residues. The CDR3 is CASSRILPHDEQFF. CDR3 DNA sequence: TGTGCCAGCAGCCGGATTCTCCCCCACGATGAGCAGTTCTTC.

This chain uses TRBV25-1 with TRBJ2-7, with TRBD2 identical over 7 bases. V trimming: 3 bases; J trimming: 0 bases; junction bases outside the gene matches: 5. Germline V gene data show CDR1 as MGHDK and CDR2 as SYGVNS. The CDR3 consists of 15 residues. CDR3 loop: CASSDGEGNSYEQYF. The CDR3 bases are TGTGCCAGCAGTGATGGGGAGGGAAACTCCTACGAGCAGTACTTC.

The V and J genes are TRBV7-9 and TRBJ1-3; 7 bases line up with TRBD1. V was pared by 4 bases and J by 1 base, with 4 bases of the junction left unmatched. From germline, CDR1 is SEHNR and CDR2 FQNEAQ (reference sequence). The CDR3 runs 15 residues. The CDR3 reads CASSSNRGSGNTIYF. CDR3 bases: TGTGCCAGCAGCTCAAACAGGGGTTCTGGAAACACCATATATTTT.